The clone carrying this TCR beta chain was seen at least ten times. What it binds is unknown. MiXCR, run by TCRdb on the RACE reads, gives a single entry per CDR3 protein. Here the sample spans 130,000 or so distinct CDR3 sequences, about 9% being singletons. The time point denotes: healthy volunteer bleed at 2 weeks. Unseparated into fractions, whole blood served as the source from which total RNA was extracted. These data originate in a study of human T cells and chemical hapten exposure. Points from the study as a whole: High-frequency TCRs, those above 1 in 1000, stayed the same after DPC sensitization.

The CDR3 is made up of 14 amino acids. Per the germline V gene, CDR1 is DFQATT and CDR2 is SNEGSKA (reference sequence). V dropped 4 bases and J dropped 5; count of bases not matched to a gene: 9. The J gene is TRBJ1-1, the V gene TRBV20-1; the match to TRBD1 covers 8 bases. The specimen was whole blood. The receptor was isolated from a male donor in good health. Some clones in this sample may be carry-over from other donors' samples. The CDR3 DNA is TGCAGTGCTACCCCAGGGGGCGGAAATACTGAAGCTTTCTTT. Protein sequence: CSATPGGGNTEAFF.